This T cell receptor beta chain was profiled in a study of T-cell memory formation after mild COVID-19. MiXCR, run by TCRdb on the 5' RACE reads, gives a single entry per CDR3 protein. This sample has over 450,000 distinct CDR3 sequences, with 20% found just once. This clonotype showed up just a few times. What it binds is unknown. With V trimmed by 0 bases and J by 2 bases, 5 bases remained unmatched. Germline V lookup: CDR1 ENHRY, CDR2 SYGVKD. CDR3 length equals 16 residues. Study observations and caveats: Balance between CD4 and CD8 was seen in clones contracting day 15 to 85, and a CD4+ lean was seen in later expanders. Clones that contracted clustered mainly in CM and EM if CD4+ and in EMRA if CD8+. Confirmation of SARS-CoV-2 specificity was lacking for second-wave clones peaking day 37.

This TCR was sampled from an adult woman who had mild COVID-19 (a few samples of this study predate the infection). Cell type and time point are not known. Sequencing was carried out using PBMCs or a T cell subset sorted from them (not recorded which). This sequence joins TRBV10-3 and TRBJ2-5; 8 bases agree with TRBD1. The CDR3 DNA reads TGTGCCATCAGTGAGTCTTGGACAGGGCCACAAGAGACCCAGTACTTC. This encodes CAISESWTGPQETQYF.